The present entry profiles one TCR beta chain with its context. Germline V CDR1 and CDR2: SGHDT, YYEEEE. This CDR3 contains 12 residues. Trimming took off 1 base at V and 10 bases at J, with 8 bases between the two ends. The sample comes from a study of blood T cell repertoires in COVID-19. Across the whole study: The origin of the acute and convalescent COVID-19 samples was the United States, Italy and Spain.

In the study's own analysis: Estimation of nucleated cell counts relied on the amplification of reference gene primers. The protocol was immunoSEQ multiplex PCR, while the TCRdb copy is restricted to in-frame clones and leaves out a portion. V and J calls and clone size are those listed in that table; D and trimming were worked out from the DNA. The sample yields 300,000 to 450,000 clones, more than 70% seen once. Seattle patients were enrolled during active infection and followed longitudinally. This rearrangement joins TRBV5-6 to TRBJ2-2, with D hard to call. The specimen was peripheral blood. The sequence came from a woman aged 25-40 years with COVID-19, enrolled during active disease. The CDR3 bases are TGTGCCAGCAGCTTGTGGCCCGAGGAGCTGTTTTTT. Its protein product is CASSLWPEELFF. The full variable domain, its missing parts supplied by reference TRBV5-6 and TRBJ2-2, is DAGVTQSPTHLIKTRGQQVTLRCSPKSGHDTVSWYQQALGQGPQFIFQYYEEEERQRGNFPDRFSGHQFPNYSSELNVNALLLGDSALYLCASSLWPEELFFGEGSRLTVL.